These T cell receptor beta chains were read from a single sample in a study of cytomegalovirus exposure and HLA in healthy donors. Sequencing was performed with immunoSEQ multiplex PCR; in TCRdb, only in-frame clones are kept and a portion is missing. The sample holds approximately 130,000 clones, approximately 85% seen once. Sequencing was done on a sample of PBMCs. These receptor sequences come from a woman aged 25 to 45 in good health and CMV-seropositive. Both conserved end residues are trimmed from each CDR3. The order of the fields is V gene, J gene, CDR3 protein.

v_gene: TRBV27
j_gene: TRBJ1-5
CDR3aa: ASRPGGASNQPQH

v_gene: TRBV11-2
j_gene: TRBJ2-5
CDR3aa: ASSLSSQETQY

v_gene: TRBV6-5
j_gene: TRBJ1-2
CDR3aa: ASSSGDGYT

v_gene: TRBV27
j_gene: TRBJ2-7
CDR3aa: ASWGGLLSYEQY

v_gene: TRBV4-2
j_gene: TRBJ2-7
CDR3aa: ASSHTALGQLSYEQY

v_gene: TRBV9
j_gene: TRBJ2-5
CDR3aa: ASSVGDYPRETQY

v_gene: TRBV5-1
j_gene: TRBJ2-7
CDR3aa: ASSTPTVPYEQY

v_gene: TRBV5-1
j_gene: TRBJ1-4
CDR3aa: ASSHGDNEKLF

v_gene: TRBV7-9
j_gene: TRBJ1-2
CDR3aa: SSSPGVGYT

v_gene: TRBV13
j_gene: TRBJ1-2
CDR3aa: ASSSYRGGNGYT

v_gene: TRBV30
j_gene: TRBJ2-7
CDR3aa: ALDALGGTASYEQY

v_gene: TRBV5-4
j_gene: TRBJ1-4
CDR3aa: ASSSRGQPYEKLF

v_gene: TRBV12-5
j_gene: TRBJ2-3
CDR3aa: ASGLSGGGDTQY

v_gene: TRBV5-1
j_gene: TRBJ2-1
CDR3aa: ASSLQVSSYNEQF

v_gene: TRBV2
j_gene: TRBJ1-3
CDR3aa: ASCRCGPLSGGNTIY

v_gene: TRBV7-3
j_gene: TRBJ2-5
CDR3aa: ASSLGPGQGREAQY

v_gene: TRBV9
j_gene: TRBJ1-2
CDR3aa: ASSVAGVDYGYT

v_gene: TRBV5-1
j_gene: TRBJ2-1
CDR3aa: ASSLGLTNEQF

v_gene: TRBV2
j_gene: TRBJ2-1
CDR3aa: ASSDEGAVEQF

v_gene: TRBV19
j_gene: TRBJ1-5
CDR3aa: ASSIGGTFNQPQH

v_gene: TRBV5-1
j_gene: TRBJ2-1
CDR3aa: ASSLVEGGEQF

v_gene: TRBV28
j_gene: TRBJ2-7
CDR3aa: ASSLGTGRYEQY

v_gene: TRBV25-1
j_gene: TRBJ2-7
CDR3aa: ASSGLLTGLAYEQY

v_gene: TRBV18
j_gene: TRBJ1-4
CDR3aa: ASSPDSGGLF

v_gene: TRBV15
j_gene: TRBJ2-3
CDR3aa: ATSRQAFGQGRSDTQY

v_gene: TRBV7-9
j_gene: TRBJ1-3
CDR3aa: ASSHAGGRNTIY

v_gene: TRBV2
j_gene: TRBJ1-2
CDR3aa: ASKVEGSWQRT

v_gene: TRBV4-1
j_gene: TRBJ1-4
CDR3aa: ASSQLTVWISNEKLF

v_gene: TRBV28
j_gene: TRBJ2-1
CDR3aa: ASRTGDSYNEQF

v_gene: TRBV6-1
j_gene: TRBJ1-5
CDR3aa: ASSEGDTYQPQH

v_gene: TRBV9
j_gene: TRBJ2-1
CDR3aa: ASSVLEGNEQF

v_gene: TRBV5-1
j_gene: TRBJ2-7
CDR3aa: ASSLRGEQY